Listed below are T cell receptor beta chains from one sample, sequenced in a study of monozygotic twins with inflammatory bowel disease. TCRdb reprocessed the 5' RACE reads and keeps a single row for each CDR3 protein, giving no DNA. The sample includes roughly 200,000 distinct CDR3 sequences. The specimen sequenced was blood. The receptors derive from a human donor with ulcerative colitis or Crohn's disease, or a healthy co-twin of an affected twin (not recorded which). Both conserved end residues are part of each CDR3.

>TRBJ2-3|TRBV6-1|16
CASSDDSLRITDTQYF
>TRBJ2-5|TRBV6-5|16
CASSYWVTVRQETQYF
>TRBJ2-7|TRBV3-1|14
CASSQDGFTYEQYF
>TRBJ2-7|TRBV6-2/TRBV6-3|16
CASSYSKKRGGREQYF
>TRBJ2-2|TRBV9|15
CASSPTGSNTGELFF
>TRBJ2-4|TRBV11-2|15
CASSLGPLAKNIQYF
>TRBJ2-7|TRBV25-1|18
CASSEYYRTGGEHYEQYF
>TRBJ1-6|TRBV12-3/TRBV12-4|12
CASKGGISPLHF
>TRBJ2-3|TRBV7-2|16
CASSFGLAARTDTQFF
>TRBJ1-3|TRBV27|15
CASSFRLQAGNTIYF
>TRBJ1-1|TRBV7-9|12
CASSLEQGRAFF
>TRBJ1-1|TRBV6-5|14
CASSYKGRSTEAFF
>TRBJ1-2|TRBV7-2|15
CASSLAGQGTYGYTF
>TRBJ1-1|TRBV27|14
CASARDRGPTEAFF
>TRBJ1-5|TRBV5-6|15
CASSEMGGWNQPQHF
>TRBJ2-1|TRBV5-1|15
CTSSLLGPSYNEQFF
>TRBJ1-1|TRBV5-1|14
CASRGTGKNTEAFF
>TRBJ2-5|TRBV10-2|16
CASSESTSGDQETQYF
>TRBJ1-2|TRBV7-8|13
CASSPPGQYGYTF
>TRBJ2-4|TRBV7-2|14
CASSSGTGLNIQYF
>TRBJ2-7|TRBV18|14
CASSPGRASYEQYF
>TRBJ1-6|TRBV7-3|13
CASSSNYNSPLHF
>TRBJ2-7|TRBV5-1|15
CASSLVSRAPYEQYF
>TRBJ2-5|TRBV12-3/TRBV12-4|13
CASSYGGGETQYF
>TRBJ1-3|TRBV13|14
CASKVRDSGNTIYF
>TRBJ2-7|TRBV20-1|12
CSARDRGSEQYF
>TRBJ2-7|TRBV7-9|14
CASSPWEGFYEQYF
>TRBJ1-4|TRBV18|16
CASSLSVGSTNEKLFF
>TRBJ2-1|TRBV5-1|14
CASGIQGRFNEQFF
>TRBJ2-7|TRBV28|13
CASSLLLGGEQYF
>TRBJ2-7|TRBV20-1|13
CSAPSDTKGEQYF
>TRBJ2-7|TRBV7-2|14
CASSLNRGNYEQYF
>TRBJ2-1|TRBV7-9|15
CASSFRGSMGYEQFF
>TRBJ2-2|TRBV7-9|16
CASSFRGEPNTGELFF
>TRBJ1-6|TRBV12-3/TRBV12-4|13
CAGSLVIDSPLHF
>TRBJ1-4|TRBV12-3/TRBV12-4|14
CASRRGDSSMVLFF
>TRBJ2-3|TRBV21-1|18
CASSKGHGDRGRTDTQYF
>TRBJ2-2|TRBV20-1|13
CSARFYRGGELFF
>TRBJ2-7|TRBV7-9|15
CASSRDAVSSYEQYF
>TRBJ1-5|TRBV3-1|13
CASSQGGGQPQHF
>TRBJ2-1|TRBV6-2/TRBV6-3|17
CASTTGTSGTAANEQFF
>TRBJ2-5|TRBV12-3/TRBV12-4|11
CASTNKETQYF
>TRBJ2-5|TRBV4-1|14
CASSTTGIQETQYF
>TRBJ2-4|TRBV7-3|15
CASSLGGLEENIQYF
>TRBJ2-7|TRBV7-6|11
CASSLERIYNF
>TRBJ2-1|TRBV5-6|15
CASSLDRGLWNEQFF
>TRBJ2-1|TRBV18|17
CASSPFTGTKPYNEQFF
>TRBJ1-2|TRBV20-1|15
CSARDESTGGYGYTF
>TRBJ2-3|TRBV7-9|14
CAGALRAGPDTQYF
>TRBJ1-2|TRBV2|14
CASSVTGEAYGYTF
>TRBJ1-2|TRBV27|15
CASKQGARAGFGYTF
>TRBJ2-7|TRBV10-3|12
CATGHQVYEQYF
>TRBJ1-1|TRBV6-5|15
CASSYSQWGNTEAFF
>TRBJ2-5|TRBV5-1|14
CASSLQLQGETQYF
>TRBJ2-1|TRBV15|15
CATSRDQIVRDEQFF
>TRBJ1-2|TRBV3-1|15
CASSQGGGLNYGYTF
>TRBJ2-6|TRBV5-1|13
CASRGFAANVLTF